This T cell receptor beta chain was profiled in a study of blood T cell repertoires in COVID-19. Background on the study: The United States, Italy and Spain provided the acute and convalescent COVID-19 samples. PBMCs, B-cell-depleted T cells, or T cells provided the cDNA or gDNA that made up the material.

Profiled with immunoSEQ multiplex PCR; TCRdb holds only in-frame clones, not every one. The sample contains approximately 73,000 clones, roughly 89% of which appear only once. This CDR3 has 14 amino acids. Trimming removed 1 base at V and 5 bases at J, with 12 bases between. Germline assignment: CDR1 SEHNR and CDR2 FQNEAQ (reference sequence). The source is a man older than 75 with acute or convalescent COVID-19. The sequenced sample consisted of peripheral blood. The chain has TRBV7-9 and TRBJ2-7; maybe TRBD1 (6 bases). The DNA for the CDR3 is TGTGCCAGCAGCTTAGAGGGGGTCGGCCACGAGCAGTACTTC. It encodes CASSLEGVGHEQYF.